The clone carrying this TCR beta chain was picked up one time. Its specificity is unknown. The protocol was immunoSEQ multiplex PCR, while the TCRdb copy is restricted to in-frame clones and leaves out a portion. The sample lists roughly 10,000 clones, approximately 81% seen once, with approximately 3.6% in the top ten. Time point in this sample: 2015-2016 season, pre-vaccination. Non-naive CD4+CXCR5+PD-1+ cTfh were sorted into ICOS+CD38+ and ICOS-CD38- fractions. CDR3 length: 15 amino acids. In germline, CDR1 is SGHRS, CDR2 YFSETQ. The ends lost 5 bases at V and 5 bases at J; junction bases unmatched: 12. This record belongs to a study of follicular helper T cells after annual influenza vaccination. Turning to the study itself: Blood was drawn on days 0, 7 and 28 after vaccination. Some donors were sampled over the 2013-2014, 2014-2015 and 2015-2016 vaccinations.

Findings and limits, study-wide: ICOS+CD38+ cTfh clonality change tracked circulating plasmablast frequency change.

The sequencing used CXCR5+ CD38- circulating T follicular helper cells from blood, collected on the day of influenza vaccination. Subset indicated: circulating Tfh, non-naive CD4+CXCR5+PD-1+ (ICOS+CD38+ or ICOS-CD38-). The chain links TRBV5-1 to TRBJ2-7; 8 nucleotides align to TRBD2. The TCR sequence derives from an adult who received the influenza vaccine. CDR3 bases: TGCGCCAGCAGGACTAGCGATTTTTCATTCCACGAGCAGTACTTC. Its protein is CASRTSDFSFHEQYF.